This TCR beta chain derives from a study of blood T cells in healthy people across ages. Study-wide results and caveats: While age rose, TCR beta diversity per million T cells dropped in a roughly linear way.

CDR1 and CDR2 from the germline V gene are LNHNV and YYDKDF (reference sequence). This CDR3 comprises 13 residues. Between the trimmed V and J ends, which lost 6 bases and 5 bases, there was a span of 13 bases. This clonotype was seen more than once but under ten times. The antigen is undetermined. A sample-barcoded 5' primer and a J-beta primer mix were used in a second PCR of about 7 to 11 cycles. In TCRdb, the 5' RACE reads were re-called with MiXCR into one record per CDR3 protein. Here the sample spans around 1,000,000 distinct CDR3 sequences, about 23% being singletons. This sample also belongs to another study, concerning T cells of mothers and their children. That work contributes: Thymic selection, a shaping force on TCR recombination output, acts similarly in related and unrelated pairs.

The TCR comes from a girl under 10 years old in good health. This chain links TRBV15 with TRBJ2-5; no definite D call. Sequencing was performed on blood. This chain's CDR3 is CATSSLGVETQYF. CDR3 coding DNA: TGTGCCACCAGTTCTTTGGGTGTGGAGACCCAGTACTTC.